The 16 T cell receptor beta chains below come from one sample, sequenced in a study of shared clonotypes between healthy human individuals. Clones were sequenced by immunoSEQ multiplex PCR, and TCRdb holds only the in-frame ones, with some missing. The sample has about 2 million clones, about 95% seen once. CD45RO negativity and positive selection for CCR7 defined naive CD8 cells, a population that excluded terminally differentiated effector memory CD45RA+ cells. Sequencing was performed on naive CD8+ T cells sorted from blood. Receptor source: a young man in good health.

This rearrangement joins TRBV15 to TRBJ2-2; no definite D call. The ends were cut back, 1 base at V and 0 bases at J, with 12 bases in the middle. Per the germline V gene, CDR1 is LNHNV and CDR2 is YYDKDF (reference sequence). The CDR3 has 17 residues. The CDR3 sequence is CATSRGWAESNTGELFF. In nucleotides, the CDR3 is TGTGCCACCAGCAGAGGATGGGCGGAGTCGAACACCGGGGAGCTGTTTTTT.

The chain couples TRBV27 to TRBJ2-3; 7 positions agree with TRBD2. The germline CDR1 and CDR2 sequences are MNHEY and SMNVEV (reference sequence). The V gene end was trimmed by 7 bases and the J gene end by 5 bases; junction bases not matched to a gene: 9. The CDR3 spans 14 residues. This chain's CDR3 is CASKSGMVGDTQYF. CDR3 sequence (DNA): TGTGCCAGCAAAAGCGGGATGGTTGGAGATACGCAGTATTTT.

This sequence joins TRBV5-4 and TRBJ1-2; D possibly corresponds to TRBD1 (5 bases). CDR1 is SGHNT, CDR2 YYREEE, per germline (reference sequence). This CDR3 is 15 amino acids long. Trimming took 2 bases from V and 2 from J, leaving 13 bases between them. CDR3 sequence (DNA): TGTGCCAGCAGCTTCCAGACAGTCCTCAACTATGGCTACACCTTC. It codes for CASSFQTVLNYGYTF.

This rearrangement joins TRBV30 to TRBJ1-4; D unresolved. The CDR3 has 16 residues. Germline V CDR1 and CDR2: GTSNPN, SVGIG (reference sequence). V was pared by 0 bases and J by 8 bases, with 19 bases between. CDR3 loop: CAWSVLSPRTAEKLFF. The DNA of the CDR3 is TGTGCCTGGAGTGTATTATCCCCCCGCACGGCGGAAAAACTGTTTTTT.

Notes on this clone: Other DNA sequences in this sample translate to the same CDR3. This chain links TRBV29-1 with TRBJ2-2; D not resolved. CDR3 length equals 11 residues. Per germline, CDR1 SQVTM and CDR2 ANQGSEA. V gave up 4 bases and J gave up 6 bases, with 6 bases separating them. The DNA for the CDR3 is TGCAGCGTTGTTGGATCCGGGGAGCTGTTTTTT. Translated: CSVVGSGELFF.

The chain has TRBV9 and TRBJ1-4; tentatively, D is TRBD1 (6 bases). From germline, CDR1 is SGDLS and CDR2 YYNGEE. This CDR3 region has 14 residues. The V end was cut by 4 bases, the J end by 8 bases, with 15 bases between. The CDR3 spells CASSPGEGQEKLFF. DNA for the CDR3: TGTGCCAGCAGCCCAGGGGAGGGCCAGGAAAAACTGTTTTTT.

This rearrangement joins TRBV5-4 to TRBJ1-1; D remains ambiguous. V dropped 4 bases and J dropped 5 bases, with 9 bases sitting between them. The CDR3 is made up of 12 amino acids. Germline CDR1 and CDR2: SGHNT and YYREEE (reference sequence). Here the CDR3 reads CASSTWGTEAFF. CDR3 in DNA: TGTGCCAGCAGCACATGGGGTACTGAAGCTTTCTTT.

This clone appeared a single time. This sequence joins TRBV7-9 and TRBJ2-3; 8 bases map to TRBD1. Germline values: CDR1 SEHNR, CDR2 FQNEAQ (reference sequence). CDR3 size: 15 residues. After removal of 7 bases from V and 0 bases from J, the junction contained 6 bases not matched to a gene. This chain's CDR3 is CASTMTGASTDTQYF. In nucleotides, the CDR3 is TGTGCCAGCACCATGACAGGGGCTAGCACAGATACGCAGTATTTT.

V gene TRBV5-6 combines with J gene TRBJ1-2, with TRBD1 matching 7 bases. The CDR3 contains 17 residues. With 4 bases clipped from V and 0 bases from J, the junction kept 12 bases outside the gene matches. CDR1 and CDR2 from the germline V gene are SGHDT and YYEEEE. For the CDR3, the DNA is TGTGCCAGCAGCCCAAGACAGGACAGGATCCCTAACTATGGCTACACCTTC. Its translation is CASSPRQDRIPNYGYTF.

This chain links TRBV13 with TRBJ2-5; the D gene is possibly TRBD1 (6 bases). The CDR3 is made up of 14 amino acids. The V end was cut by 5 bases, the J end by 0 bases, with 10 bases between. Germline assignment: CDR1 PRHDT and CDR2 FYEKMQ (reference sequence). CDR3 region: CASSPGQYQETQYF. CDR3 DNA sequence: TGTGCCAGCAGCCCCGGACAGTACCAAGAGACCCAGTACTTC. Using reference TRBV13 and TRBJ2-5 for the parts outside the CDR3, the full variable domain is AAGVIQSPRHLIKEKRETATLKCYPIPRHDTVYWYQQGPGQDPQFLISFYEKMQSDKGSIPDRFSAQQFSDYHSELNMSSLELGDSALYFCASSPGQYQETQYFGPGTRLLVL.

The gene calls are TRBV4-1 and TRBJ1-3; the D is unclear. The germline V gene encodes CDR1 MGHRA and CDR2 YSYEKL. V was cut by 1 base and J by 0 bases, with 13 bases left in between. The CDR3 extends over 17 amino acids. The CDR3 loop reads CASSQVGSGTSGNTIYF. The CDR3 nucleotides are TGCGCCAGCAGCCAAGTGGGCAGCGGAACCTCTGGAAACACCATATATTTT.

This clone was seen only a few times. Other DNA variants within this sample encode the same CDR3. Here the CDR3 DNA reads TGTGCCAGCAGCTTAGCGGGACCCTACAATGAGCAGTTCTTC. It is translated as CASSLAGPYNEQFF. The rearrangement links TRBV7-2 to TRBJ2-1; D tentatively reads TRBD1 or TRBD2 (5 bases each). This CDR3 has 14 amino acids. V dropped 0 bases and J dropped 2 bases, with 5 bases sitting between them. From germline, CDR1 is SGHTA and CDR2 FQGNSA.

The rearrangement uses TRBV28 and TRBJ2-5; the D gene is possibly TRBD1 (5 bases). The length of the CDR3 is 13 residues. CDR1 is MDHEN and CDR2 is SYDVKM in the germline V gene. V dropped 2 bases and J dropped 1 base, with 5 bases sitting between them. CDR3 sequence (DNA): TGTGCCAGCAGTTTACAGGGCCAAGAGACCCAGTACTTC. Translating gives CASSLQGQETQYF. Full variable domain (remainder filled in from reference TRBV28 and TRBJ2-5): DVKVTQSSRYLVKRTGEKVFLECVQDMDHENMFWYRQDPGLGLRLIYFSYDVKMKEKGDIPEGYSVSREKKERFSLILESASTNQTSMYLCASSLQGQETQYFGPGTRLLVL.

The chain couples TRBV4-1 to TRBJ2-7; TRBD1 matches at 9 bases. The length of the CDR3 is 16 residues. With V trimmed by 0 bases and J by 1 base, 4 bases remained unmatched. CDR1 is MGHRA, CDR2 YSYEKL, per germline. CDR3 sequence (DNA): TGCGCCAGCAGCCAAGACGGACAGGGGCTATCCTACGAGCAGTACTTC. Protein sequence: CASSQDGQGLSYEQYF.

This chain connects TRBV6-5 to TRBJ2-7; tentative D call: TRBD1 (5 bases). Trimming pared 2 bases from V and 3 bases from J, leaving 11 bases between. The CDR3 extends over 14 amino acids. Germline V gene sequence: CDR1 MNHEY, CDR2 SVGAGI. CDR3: CASSYGAGFYEQYF. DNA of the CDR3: TGTGCCAGCAGTTACGGGGCAGGGTTCTACGAGCAGTACTTC.

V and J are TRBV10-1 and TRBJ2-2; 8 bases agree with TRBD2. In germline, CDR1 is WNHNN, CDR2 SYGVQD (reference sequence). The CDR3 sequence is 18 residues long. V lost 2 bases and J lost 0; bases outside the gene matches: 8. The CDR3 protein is CASSETRGARPNTGELFF. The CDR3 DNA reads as TGCGCCAGCAGTGAGACGCGGGGGGCCAGGCCGAACACCGGGGAGCTGTTTTTT.